This is a list of T cell receptor beta chains from one sample in a study of beta chain features in type 1 diabetes. Profiled with immunoSEQ multiplex PCR; TCRdb holds only in-frame clones, not every one. The table shows 200,000 to 250,000 clones, with 16% occurring only once. The sequencing sample was made of naive CD4+ T cells from blood. Source of these receptors: a man aged 30-40 years with type 1 diabetes. The CDR3 runs from the conserved cysteine through the conserved F or W. The order of the fields is J gene, D gene, clone size, V gene, CDR3 protein, CDR3 DNA. D genes are given only for firm matches. Not every row has a clone size; where given, it reads once, few, many or a size class.

j_call: TRBJ1-1; d_call: NA; clone_size: few; v_call: TRBV9; cdr3_aa: CASSVAGSNTEAFF; cdr3_nt: TGTGCCAGCAGCGTAGCGGGGTCTAACACTGAAGCTTTCTTT
j_call: TRBJ2-2; d_call: TRBD1; clone_size: NA; v_call: TRBV30; cdr3_aa: CARGQYTGELFF; cdr3_nt: TGTGCCCGGGGACAGTACACCGGGGAGCTGTTTTTT
j_call: TRBJ2-3; d_call: NA; clone_size: NA; v_call: TRBV6-1; cdr3_aa: CASSERGNTQYF; cdr3_nt: TGTGCCAGCAGTGAAAGAGGAAATACGCAGTATTTT
j_call: TRBJ1-2; d_call: TRBD1; clone_size: NA; v_call: TRBV6-5; cdr3_aa: CASSRDREAYGYTF; cdr3_nt: TGTGCCAGCAGCAGGGACAGGGAGGCCTATGGCTACACCTTC
j_call: TRBJ1-5; d_call: TRBD1; clone_size: few; v_call: TRBV30; cdr3_aa: CAWNHGTGLSNQPQHF; cdr3_nt: TGTGCCTGGAATCACGGGACAGGCCTTAGCAATCAGCCCCAGCATTTT
j_call: TRBJ2-5; d_call: NA; clone_size: NA; v_call: TRBV2; cdr3_aa: CAGNVVQETQYF; cdr3_nt: TGTGCCGGGAACGTAGTCCAAGAGACCCAGTACTTC
j_call: TRBJ2-7; d_call: NA; clone_size: few; v_call: TRBV29-1; cdr3_aa: CSVKGLVTYEQYF; cdr3_nt: TGCAGCGTAAAAGGTCTGGTGACCTACGAGCAGTACTTC
j_call: TRBJ2-7; d_call: NA; clone_size: NA; v_call: TRBV23-1; cdr3_aa: CASGNLGSSYEQYF; cdr3_nt: TGCGCCAGCGGCAACTTAGGAAGCTCCTACGAGCAGTACTTC
j_call: TRBJ2-7; d_call: NA; clone_size: few; v_call: TRBV28; cdr3_aa: CASSSTGTNDEQYF; cdr3_nt: TGTGCCAGCAGCTCAACCGGGACAAACGACGAGCAGTACTTC
j_call: TRBJ2-6; d_call: TRBD1; clone_size: NA; v_call: TRBV7-3; cdr3_aa: CASRLGSDRGPGANVLTF; cdr3_nt: TGTGCCAGCAGACTAGGTTCAGACAGGGGGCCTGGGGCCAACGTCCTGACTTTC
j_call: TRBJ2-5; d_call: NA; clone_size: NA; v_call: TRBV7-7; cdr3_aa: CASSLGLGQETQYF; cdr3_nt: TGTGCTAGCAGCTTAGGGTTGGGGCAAGAGACCCAGTACTTC
j_call: TRBJ2-5; d_call: NA; clone_size: few; v_call: TRBV10-3; cdr3_aa: CAISESGAQETQYF; cdr3_nt: TGTGCCATCAGTGAGTCGGGCGCACAAGAGACCCAGTACTTC
j_call: TRBJ1-2; d_call: NA; clone_size: few; v_call: TRBV4-2; cdr3_aa: CASSQDETNYGYTF; cdr3_nt: TGTGCCAGCAGCCAGGATGAAACTAACTATGGCTACACCTTC
j_call: TRBJ2-3; d_call: NA; clone_size: few; v_call: TRBV5-1; cdr3_aa: CASSQSRTSTDTQYF; cdr3_nt: TGCGCCAGCAGCCAAAGCAGGACAAGCACAGATACGCAGTATTTT
j_call: TRBJ1-5; d_call: TRBD1; clone_size: NA; v_call: TRBV9; cdr3_aa: CASSARQGGEPQHF; cdr3_nt: TGTGCCAGCAGCGCCCGACAGGGTGGAGAGCCCCAGCATTTT
j_call: TRBJ2-5; d_call: TRBD2; clone_size: few; v_call: TRBV5-4; cdr3_aa: CASSSWTSVETQYF; cdr3_nt: TGTGCCAGCAGCTCCTGGACTAGCGTCGAGACCCAGTACTTC
j_call: TRBJ1-2; d_call: NA; clone_size: few; v_call: TRBV30; cdr3_aa: CAWRNKGVNYGYTF; cdr3_nt: TGTGCCTGGAGGAACAAGGGGGTCAACTATGGCTACACCTTC
j_call: TRBJ2-7; d_call: TRBD2; clone_size: few; v_call: TRBV6-1; cdr3_aa: CASIPGTSIYEQYF; cdr3_nt: TGTGCCAGCATCCCCGGGACTAGTATATACGAGCAGTACTTC